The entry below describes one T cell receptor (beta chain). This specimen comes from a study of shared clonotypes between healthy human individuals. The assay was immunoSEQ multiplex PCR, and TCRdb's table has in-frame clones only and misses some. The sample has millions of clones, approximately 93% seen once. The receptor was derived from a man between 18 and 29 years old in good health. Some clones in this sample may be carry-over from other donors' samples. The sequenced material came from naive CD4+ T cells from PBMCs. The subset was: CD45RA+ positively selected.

The CDR3: CASSLMGADTQYF. CDR3 nucleotide sequence: TGTGCCAGCAGCTTAATGGGCGCAGATACGCAGTATTTT. The chain couples TRBV7-9 to TRBJ2-3; no firm D call. Germline V gene sequence: CDR1 SEHNR, CDR2 FQNEAQ (reference sequence). Trimming pared 2 bases from V and 4 bases from J, leaving 7 bases between. CDR3 length: 13 residues.